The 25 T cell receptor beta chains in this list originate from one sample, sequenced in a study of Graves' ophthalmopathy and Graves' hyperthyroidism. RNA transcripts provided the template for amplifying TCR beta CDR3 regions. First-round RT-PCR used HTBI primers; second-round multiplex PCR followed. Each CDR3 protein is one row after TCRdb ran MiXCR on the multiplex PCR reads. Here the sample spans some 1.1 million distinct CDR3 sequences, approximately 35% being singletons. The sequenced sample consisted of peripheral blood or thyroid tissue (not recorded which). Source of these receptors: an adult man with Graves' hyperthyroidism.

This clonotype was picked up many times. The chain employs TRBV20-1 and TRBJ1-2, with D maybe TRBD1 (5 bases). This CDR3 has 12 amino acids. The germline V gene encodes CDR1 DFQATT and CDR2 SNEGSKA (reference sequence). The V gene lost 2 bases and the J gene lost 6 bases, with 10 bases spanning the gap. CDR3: CSARLGRDGYTF. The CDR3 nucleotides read TGCAGTGCTAGACTGGGGCGGGATGGCTACACCTTC.

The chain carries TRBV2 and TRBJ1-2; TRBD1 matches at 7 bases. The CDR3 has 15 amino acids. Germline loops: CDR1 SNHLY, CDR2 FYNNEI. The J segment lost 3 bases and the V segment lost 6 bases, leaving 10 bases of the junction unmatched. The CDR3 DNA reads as TGTGCCAGCAGGGCACTGAGGGGGCCAGACTATGGCTACACCTTC. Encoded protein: CASRALRGPDYGYTF.

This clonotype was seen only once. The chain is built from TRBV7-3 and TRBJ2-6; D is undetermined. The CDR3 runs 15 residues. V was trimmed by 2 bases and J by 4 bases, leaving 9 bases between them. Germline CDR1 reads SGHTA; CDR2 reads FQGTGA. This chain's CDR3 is CASSLYSAGANVLTF. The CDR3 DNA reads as TGTGCCAGCAGCTTATACTCGGCCGGGGCCAACGTCCTGACTTTC.

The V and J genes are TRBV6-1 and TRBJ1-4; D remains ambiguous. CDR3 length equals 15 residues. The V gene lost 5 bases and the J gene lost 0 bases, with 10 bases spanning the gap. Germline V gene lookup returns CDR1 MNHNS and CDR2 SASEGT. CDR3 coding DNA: TGTGCCAGCAGTCCATACACCCCAACTAATGAAAAACTGTTTTTT. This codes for CASSPYTPTNEKLFF.

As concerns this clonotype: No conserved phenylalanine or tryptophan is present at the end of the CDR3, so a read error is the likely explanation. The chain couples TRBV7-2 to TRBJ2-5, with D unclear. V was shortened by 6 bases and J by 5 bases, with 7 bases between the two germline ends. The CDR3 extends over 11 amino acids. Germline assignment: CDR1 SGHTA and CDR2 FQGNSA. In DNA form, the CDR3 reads TGTGCCAGCAGGCTGGGGGAGACCCAGTACTCC. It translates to CASRLGETQYS.

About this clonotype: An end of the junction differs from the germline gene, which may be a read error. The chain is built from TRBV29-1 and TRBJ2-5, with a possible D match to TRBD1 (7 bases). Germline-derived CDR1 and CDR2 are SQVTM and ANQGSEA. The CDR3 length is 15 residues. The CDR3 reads CSATRGTEFQETQYF. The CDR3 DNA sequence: TGCAGCGCTACCCGGGGGACAGAATTCCAAGAGACCCAATACTTC.

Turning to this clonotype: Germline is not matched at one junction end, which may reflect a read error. The CDR3 reads CASSQGSRGGGYEQYF. CDR3 in DNA: TGTGCCAGCAGCCAAGGGTCCCGAGGGGGCGGCTACGAGCAGTACTTC. The genes are TRBV4-3 and TRBJ2-7, with 7 bases matching TRBD1. CDR3 size: 16 residues. The germline V gene encodes CDR1 LGHNA and CDR2 YSLEER.

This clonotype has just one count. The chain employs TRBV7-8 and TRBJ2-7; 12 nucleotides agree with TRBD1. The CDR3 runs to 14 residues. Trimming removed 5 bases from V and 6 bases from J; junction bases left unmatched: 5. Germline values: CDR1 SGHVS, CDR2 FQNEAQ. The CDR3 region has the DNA TGTGCCAGCAGCCAGGGACAGGGGGCAACCGAGCAGTACTTC. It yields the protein CASSQGQGATEQYF.

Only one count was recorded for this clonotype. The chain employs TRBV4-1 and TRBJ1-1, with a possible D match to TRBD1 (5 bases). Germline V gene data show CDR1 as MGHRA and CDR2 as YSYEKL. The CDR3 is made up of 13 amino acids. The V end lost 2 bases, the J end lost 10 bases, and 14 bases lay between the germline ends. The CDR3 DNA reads TGCGCCAGCAGCCAAACGGTGGAGGGACGAGCTTTCTTT. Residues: CASSQTVEGRAFF.

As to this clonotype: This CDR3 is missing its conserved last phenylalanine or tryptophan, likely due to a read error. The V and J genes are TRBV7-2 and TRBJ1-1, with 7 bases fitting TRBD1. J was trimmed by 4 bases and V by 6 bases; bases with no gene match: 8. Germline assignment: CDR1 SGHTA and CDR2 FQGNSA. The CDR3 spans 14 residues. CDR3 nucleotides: TGTGCCAGCAGGCCTAACAGGGGTGGCACTGAAGCTTTCGTT. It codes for CASRPNRGGTEAFV.

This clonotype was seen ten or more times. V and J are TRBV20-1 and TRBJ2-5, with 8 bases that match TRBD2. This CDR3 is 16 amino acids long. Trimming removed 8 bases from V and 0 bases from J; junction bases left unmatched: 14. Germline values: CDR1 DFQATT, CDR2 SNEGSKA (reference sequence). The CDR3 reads CSIITPGLGYQETQYF. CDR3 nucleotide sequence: TGCAGTATTATCACCCCGGGACTAGGGTACCAAGAGACCCAGTACTTC.

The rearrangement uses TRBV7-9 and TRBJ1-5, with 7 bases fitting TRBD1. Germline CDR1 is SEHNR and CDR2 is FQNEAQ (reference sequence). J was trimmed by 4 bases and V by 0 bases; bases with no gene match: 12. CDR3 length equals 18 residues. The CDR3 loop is CASSLAEGGTEWNQPQHF. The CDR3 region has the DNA TGTGCCAGCAGCTTAGCCGAAGGGGGGACAGAATGGAATCAGCCCCAGCATTTT.

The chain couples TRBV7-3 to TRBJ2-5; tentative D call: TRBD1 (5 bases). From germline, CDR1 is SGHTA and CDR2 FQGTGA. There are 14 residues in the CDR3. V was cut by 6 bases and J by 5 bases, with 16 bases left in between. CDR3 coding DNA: TGTGCCAGCAGTTTACTGGGGCCCCGGGAGACCCAGTACTTC. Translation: CASSLLGPRETQYF.

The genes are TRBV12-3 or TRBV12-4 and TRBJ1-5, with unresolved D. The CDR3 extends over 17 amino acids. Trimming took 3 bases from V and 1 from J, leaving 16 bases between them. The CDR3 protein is CASSFSVGGGSNQPQHF. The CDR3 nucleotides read TGTGCCAGCAGTTTTTCCGTGGGAGGTGGAAGCAATCAGCCCCAGCATTTT.

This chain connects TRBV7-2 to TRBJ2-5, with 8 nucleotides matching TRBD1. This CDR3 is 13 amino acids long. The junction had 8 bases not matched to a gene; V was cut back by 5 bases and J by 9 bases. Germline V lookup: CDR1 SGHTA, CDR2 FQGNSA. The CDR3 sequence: CASSPMGQESQYF. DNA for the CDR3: TGTGCCAGCAGCCCGATGGGACAGGAGTCCCAGTACTTC.

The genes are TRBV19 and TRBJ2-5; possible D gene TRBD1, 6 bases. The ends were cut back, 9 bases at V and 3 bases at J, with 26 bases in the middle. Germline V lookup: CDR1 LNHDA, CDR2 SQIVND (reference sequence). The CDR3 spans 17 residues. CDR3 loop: CASSLRGIQGWEETQYF. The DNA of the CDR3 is TGTGCCAGCAGCTTGAGGGGGATCCAGGGTTGGGAAGAGACCCAGTACTTC.

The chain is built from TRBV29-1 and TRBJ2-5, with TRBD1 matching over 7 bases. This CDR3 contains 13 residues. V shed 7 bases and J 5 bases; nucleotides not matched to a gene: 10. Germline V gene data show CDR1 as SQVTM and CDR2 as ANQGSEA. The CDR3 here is CSGRGGGGETQYF. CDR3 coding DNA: TGCAGCGGGCGAGGGGGCGGCGGGGAGACCCAGTACTTC. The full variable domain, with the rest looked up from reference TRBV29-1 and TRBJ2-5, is SAVISQKPSRDICQRGTSLTIQCQVDSQVTMMFWYRQQPGQSLTLIATANQGSEATYESGFVIDKFPISRPNLTFSTLTVSNMSPEDSSIYLCSGRGGGGETQYFGPGTRLLVL.

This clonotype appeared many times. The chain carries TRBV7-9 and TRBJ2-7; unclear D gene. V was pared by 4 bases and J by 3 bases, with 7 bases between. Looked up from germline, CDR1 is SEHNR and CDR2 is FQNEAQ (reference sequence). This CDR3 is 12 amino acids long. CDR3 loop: CASSSKYYEQYF. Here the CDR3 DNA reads TGTGCCAGCAGCTCGAAATACTACGAGCAGTACTTC.

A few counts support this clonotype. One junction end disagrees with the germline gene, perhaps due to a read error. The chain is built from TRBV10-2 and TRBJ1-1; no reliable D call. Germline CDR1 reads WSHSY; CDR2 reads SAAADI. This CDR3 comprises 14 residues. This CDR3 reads CASSSLLMNTEAFF. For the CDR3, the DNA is TGTGCCAGCAGCAGCCTTCTAATGAACACTGAAGCTTTCTTT.

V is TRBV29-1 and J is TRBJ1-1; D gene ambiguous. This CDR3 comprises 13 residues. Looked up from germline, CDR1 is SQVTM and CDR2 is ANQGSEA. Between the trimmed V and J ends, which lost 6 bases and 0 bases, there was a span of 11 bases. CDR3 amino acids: CSVAEQLNTEAFF. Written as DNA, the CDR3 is TGCAGCGTGGCGGAACAATTGAACACTGAAGCTTTCTTT. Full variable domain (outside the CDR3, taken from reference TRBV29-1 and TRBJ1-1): SAVISQKPSRDICQRGTSLTIQCQVDSQVTMMFWYRQQPGQSLTLIATANQGSEATYESGFVIDKFPISRPNLTFSTLTVSNMSPEDSSIYLCSVAEQLNTEAFFGQGTRLTVV.

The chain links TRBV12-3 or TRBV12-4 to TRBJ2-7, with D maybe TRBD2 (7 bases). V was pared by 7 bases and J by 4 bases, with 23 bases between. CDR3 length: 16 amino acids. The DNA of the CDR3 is TGTGCCAGCACCCTTTACTCGGGGGGCCTAAGATACGAGCAGTACTTC. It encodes CASTLYSGGLRYEQYF.

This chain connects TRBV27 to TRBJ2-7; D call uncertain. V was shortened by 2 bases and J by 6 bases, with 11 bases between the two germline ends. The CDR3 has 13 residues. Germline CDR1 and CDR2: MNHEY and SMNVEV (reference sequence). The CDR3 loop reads CASSLAPRGEQYF. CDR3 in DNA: TGTGCCAGCAGTTTAGCCCCCCGAGGCGAGCAGTACTTC.

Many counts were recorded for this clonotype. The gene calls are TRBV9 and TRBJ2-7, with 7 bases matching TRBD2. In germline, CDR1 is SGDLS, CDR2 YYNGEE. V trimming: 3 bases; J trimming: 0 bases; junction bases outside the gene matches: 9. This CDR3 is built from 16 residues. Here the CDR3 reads CASSAQSSGSSYEQYF. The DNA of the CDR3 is TGTGCCAGCAGCGCACAATCTAGCGGCAGCTCCTACGAGCAGTACTTC.

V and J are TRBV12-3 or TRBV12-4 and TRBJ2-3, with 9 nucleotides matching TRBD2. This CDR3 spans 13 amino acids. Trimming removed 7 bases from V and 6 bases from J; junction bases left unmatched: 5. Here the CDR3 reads CASNFGTSDTQYF. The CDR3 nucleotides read TGTGCCAGCAATTTCGGGACTAGCGATACGCAGTATTTT.

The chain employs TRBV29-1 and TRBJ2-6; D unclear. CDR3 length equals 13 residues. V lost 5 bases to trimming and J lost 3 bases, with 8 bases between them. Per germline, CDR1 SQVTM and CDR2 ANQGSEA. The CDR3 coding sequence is TGCAGCGTTTTTGCGAATGGGGCCAACGTCCTGACTTTC. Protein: CSVFANGANVLTF. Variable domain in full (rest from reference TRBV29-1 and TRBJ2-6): SAVISQKPSRDICQRGTSLTIQCQVDSQVTMMFWYRQQPGQSLTLIATANQGSEATYESGFVIDKFPISRPNLTFSTLTVSNMSPEDSSIYLCSVFANGANVLTFGAGSRLTVL.